This TCR beta chain came from a study of T cell responses to AZD1222 COVID-19 vaccine. Here immunoSEQ multiplex PCR was the method, and the copy in TCRdb shows in-frame clones only, minus some. Of roughly 110,000 clones in the sample, 70% to 90% were seen once. In the case of this clone: Its cognate antigen is unknown. Within the sample, other DNA sequences also encode this same CDR3.

The CDR3 is 14 amino acids. The germline gives CDR1 MNHEY, CDR2 SVGAGI. With 0 bases removed from V and 0 bases from J, the gap between germline ends came to 5 bases. Samples with a second dose at about 4 or about 12 weeks were pooled together. Study results and limitations: Reports say nearly half of spike-specific TCRs go after unmutated variant regions. At baseline, seropositivity was found in only 5 to 7 AZD1222 recipients. There were mostly white British donors and more females than males, and clonal diversity was possibly underestimated.

The specimen was peripheral blood, collected 28 days after the second AZD1222 dose. The chain recombines TRBV6-5 with TRBJ1-1; D is ambiguous. The origin of this receptor is an adult who received the AZD1222 COVID-19 vaccine. The CDR3 spells CASSYSGVNTEAFF. The CDR3 bases are TGTGCCAGCAGTTACTCAGGCGTGAACACTGAAGCTTTCTTT.